Listed below are T cell receptor beta chains from one sample, sequenced in a study of early T cells in non-severe SARS-CoV-2 infection. TCRdb passed the 5' RACE reads through MiXCR, listing each CDR3 protein once. The sample includes 87,000 or so distinct CDR3 sequences, 9% to 15% seen only once; the top ten take about 6.5%. Source material: whole blood. These receptors came from an adult who was a healthcare worker with PCR-confirmed SARS-CoV-2 infection or an uninfected control (not recorded which). Both conserved end residues are part of each CDR3. D genes are given only for firm matches. Only some rows state a clone size, as once, few, many or a class for expanded clones.

cdr3_aa cdr3_nt clone_size j_call d_call v_call
CSAHLGGANGYTF TGCAGTGCCCATCTTGGCGGGGCTAATGGCTACACCTTC many TRBJ1-2 NA TRBV20-1
CASSVDRAGYEQYF TGTGCCAGCAGCGTTGACAGGGCCGGCTACGAGCAGTACTTC many TRBJ2-7 TRBD1 TRBV13
CASSQEIGADTQYF TGCGCCAGCAGCCAAGAAATAGGGGCGGATACGCAGTATTTT NA TRBJ2-3 NA TRBV4-3
CASSPGTSINYGYTF TGTGCCAGCAGCCCTGGGACCTCAATCAACTATGGCTACACCTTC many TRBJ1-2 NA TRBV11-2
CASSIRPGAQNTGELFF TGTGCCAGTAGTATACGGCCAGGGGCCCAAAACACCGGGGAGCTGTTTTTT many TRBJ2-2 NA TRBV19
CASSSRDRWTYEQYF TGTGCCAGCAGTTCCCGCGACAGGTGGACCTACGAGCAGTACTTC NA TRBJ2-7 NA TRBV12-3/TRBV12-4
CASSLVSAETQYF TGTGCCAGCAGCTTGGTTTCGGCGGAGACCCAGTACTTC NA TRBJ2-5 NA TRBV5-4
CASSVGLAEPRYF TGTGCCAGCAGCGTAGGGCTAGCGGAACCCCGGTACTTC many TRBJ2-7 TRBD2 TRBV9
CASSRQPYADTEAFF TGCGCCAGCAGCCGACAGCCATACGCGGACACTGAAGCTTTCTTT few TRBJ1-1 NA TRBV5-1
CASSRHQGHTIYF TGTGCCAGCAGCCGACATCAGGGTCACACCATATATTTT NA TRBJ1-3 NA TRBV5-6
CASRTGGQGEAFF TGTGCCAGCAGGACGGGGGGACAGGGAGAAGCTTTCTTT many TRBJ1-1 TRBD1 TRBV7-3
CASSYGRGSSSYNEQFF TGTGCCAGCAGTTACGGACGCGGGTCTAGCTCCTACAATGAGCAGTTCTTC few TRBJ2-1 NA TRBV6-2/TRBV6-3
CASSWGQGRPTDTQYF TGTGCCAGCAGCTGGGGACAGGGGCGCCCGACAGATACGCAGTATTTT NA TRBJ2-3 TRBD1 TRBV7-2